One T cell receptor beta chain is described in this entry. Sequencing was performed with immunoSEQ multiplex PCR; in TCRdb, only in-frame clones are kept and a portion is missing. The top ten hold 12% of the sample, which has 55,000 to 80,000 clones, approximately 92% seen once. This record comes from a study of OX40 agonist ivuxolimab in advanced cancers. Germline V gene data show CDR1 as MNHEY and CDR2 as SMNVEV (reference sequence). CDR3 length equals 16 residues. With V trimmed by 5 bases and J by 2 bases, 3 bases remained unmatched. The clonotype was recovered from an adult with an advanced solid tumor such as melanoma, head and neck, liver or kidney cancer. The chain employs TRBV27 and TRBJ2-7; 16 nucleotides line up with TRBD2. Sequencing used CD4+ or CD8+ T cells sorted from blood, obtained in a trial of the OX40 agonist ivuxolimab. The CDR3 region has the DNA TGTGCCAGCAGTCCGGGACTAGCGGGAGGGGCCTACGAGCAGTACTTC. This translates into CASSPGLAGGAYEQYF.